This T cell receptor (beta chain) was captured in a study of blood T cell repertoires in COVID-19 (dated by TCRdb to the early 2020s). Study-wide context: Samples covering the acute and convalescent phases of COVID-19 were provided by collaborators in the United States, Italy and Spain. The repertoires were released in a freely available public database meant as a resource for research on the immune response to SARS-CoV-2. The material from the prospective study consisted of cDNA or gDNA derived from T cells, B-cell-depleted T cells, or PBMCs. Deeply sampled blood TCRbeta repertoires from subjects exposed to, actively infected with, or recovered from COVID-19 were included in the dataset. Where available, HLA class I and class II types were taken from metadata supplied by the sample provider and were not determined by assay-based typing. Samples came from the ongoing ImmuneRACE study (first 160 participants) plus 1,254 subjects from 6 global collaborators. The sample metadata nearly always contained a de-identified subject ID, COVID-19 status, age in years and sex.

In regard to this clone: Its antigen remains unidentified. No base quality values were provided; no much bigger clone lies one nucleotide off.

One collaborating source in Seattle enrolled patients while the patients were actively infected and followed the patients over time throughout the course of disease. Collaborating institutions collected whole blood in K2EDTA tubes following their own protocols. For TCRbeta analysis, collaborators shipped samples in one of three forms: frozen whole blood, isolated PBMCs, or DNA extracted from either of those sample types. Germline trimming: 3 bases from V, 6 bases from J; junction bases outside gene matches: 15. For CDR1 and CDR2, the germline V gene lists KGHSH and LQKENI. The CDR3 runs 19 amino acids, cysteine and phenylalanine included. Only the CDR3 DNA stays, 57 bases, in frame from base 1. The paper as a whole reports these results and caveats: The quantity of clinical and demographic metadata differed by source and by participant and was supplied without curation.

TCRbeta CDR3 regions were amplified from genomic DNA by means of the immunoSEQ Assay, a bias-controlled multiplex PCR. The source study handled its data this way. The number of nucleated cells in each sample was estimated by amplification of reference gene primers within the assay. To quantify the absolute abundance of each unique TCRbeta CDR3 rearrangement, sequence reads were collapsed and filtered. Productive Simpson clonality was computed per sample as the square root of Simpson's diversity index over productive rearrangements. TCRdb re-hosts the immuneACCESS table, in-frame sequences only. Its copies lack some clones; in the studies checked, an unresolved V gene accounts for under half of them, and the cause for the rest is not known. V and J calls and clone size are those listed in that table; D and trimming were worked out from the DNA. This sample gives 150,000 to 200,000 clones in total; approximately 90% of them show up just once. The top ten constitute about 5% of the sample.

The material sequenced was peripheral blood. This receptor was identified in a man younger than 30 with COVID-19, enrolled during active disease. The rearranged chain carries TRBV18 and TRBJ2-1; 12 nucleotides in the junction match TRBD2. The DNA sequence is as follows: TGTGCCAGCTCACCCACTCTAGCGGGAGGGCCCTCCAAAGTCAATGAGCAGTTCTTC. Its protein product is CASSPTLAGGPSKVNEQFF.